This entry is about one T cell receptor beta chain. Those enrolled, adults aged about 18 to 89 years, came from about two dozen US areas. In assigning cohorts, the study relied on participant-reported clinical history. This specimen belongs to a study of blood T cell repertoires in COVID-19. TCRdb keeps only in-frame clones here, not all; method: immunoSEQ multiplex PCR. The sample includes about 270,000 clones, approximately 90% of them seen just once. J lost 4 bases, V lost 2 bases, and 5 bases had no gene match. Germline V gene sequence: CDR1 SGHRS, CDR2 YFSETQ. The CDR3 loop spans 14 amino acids. This receptor was identified in a man aged 35-49 years who had been exposed to COVID-19. The sample comprised PBMCs or T cells enriched from blood (not recorded which). The chain uses TRBV5-1 and TRBJ2-5; 7 nucleotides agree with TRBD1. The CDR3 reads CASSLDRAGETQYF. CDR3 bases: TGCGCCAGCAGCTTAGACAGGGCGGGAGAGACCCAGTACTTC. The complete variable domain, with remaining parts taken from reference TRBV5-1 and TRBJ2-5, reads KAGVTQTPRYLIKTRGQQVTLSCSPISGHRSVSWYQQTPGQGLQFLFEYFSETQRNKGNFPGRFSGRQFSNSRSEMNVSTLELGDSALYLCASSLDRAGETQYFGPGTRLLVL.